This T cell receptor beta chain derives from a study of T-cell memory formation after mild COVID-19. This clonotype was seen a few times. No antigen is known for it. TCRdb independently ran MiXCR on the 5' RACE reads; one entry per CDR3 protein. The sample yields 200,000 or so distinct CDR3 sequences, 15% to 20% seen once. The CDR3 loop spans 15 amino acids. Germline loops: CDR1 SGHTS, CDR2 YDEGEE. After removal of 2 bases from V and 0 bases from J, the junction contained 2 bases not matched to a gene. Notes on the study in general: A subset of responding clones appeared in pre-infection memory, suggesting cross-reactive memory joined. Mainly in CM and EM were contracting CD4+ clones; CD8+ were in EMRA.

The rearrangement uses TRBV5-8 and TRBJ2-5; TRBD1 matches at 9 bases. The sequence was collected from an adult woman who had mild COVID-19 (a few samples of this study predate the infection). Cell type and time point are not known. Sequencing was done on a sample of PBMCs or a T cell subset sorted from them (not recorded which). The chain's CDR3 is CASSFGQGHQETQYF. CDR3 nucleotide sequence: TGTGCCAGCAGCTTCGGACAGGGGCACCAAGAGACCCAGTACTTC.